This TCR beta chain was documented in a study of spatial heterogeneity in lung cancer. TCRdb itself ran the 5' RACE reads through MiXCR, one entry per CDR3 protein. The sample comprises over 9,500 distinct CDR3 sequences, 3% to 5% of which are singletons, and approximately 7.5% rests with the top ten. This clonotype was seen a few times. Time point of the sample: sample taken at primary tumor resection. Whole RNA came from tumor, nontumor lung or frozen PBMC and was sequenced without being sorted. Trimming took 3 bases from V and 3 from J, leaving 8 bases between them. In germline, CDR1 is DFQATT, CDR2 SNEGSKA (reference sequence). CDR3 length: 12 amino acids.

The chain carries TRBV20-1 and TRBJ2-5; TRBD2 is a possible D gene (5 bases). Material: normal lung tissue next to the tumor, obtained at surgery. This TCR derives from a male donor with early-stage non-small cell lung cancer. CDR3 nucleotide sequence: TGCAGTGCTAGTGTGCGGGAAGAGACCCAGTACTTC. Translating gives CSASVREETQYF.